These T cell receptor beta chains were read from a single sample in a study of cytomegalovirus exposure and HLA in healthy donors. Measured with immunoSEQ multiplex PCR; TCRdb has only the in-frame clones, and not every one. Counted here are roughly 180,000 clones, roughly 80% occurring once; the ten biggest clones make up 2% to 3%. Material for sequencing was PBMCs. The source is a male donor in good health and CMV-seronegative. Each CDR3 is given with its conserved first and last residue. A D gene is named only where the DNA matches it firmly. Clone size is stated in some rows and not others, as once, few, many or a class when expanded.

TRBV19	once	TRBD1	TRBJ1-6	CASTDRVNNSPLHF	TGTGCCAGTACCGACAGGGTAAATAATTCACCCCTCCACTTT
TRBV28	few	TRBD1	TRBJ2-7	CASSSGQPKQYF	TGTGCCAGCAGTTCGGGACAGCCAAAGCAGTACTTC
TRBV27	-	-	TRBJ2-7	CASSTGLSYEQYF	TGTGCCAGCAGTACAGGTCTCTCCTACGAGCAGTACTTC
TRBV15	-	TRBD1	TRBJ1-2	CATSRDRGQGYTF	TGTGCCACCAGCAGAGACAGGGGGCAAGGCTACACCTTC
TRBV10-3	few	-	TRBJ1-4	CAISDSDEKLFF	TGTGCCATCAGTGATTCCGATGAAAAACTGTTTTTT
TRBV14	-	TRBD1	TRBJ1-4	CASSQGWDRGLEKLFF	TGTGCCAGCAGCCAAGGATGGGACAGGGGGCTTGAAAAACTGTTTTTT
TRBV5-6	few	-	TRBJ1-5	CASSARGNQPQHF	TGTGCCAGCAGCGCGCGCGGCAATCAGCCCCAGCATTTT
TRBV5-6	-	-	TRBJ2-5	CASSLAGVIGETQYF	TGTGCCAGCAGCTTGGCAGGGGTGATTGGGGAGACCCAGTACTTC
TRBV29-1	-	-	TRBJ2-1	CSVGGVAGEEGQFF	TGCAGCGTTGGGGGGGTGGCTGGGGAGGAGGGGCAGTTCTTC
TRBV5-4	-	TRBD1	TRBJ2-5	CASSLGQGAFFTETQYF	TGTGCCAGCAGCTTGGGACAGGGGGCATTTTTCACAGAGACCCAGTACTTC
TRBV19	-	-	TRBJ1-3	CASSMGGSGNTIYF	TGTGCCAGTAGTATGGGGGGCTCTGGAAACACCATATATTTT
TRBV28	few	TRBD1	TRBJ1-1	CASSGTVDTEAFF	TGTGCCAGCAGTGGGACAGTCGACACTGAAGCTTTCTTT
TRBV6-5	-	-	TRBJ1-5	CASSRESNQPQHF	TGTGCCAGCAGTCGAGAAAGCAATCAGCCCCAGCATTTT
TRBV6-1	few	-	TRBJ2-7	CASSSSGLAYEQYF	-
TRBV5-1	-	TRBD1	TRBJ2-5	CASSLAGDSQETQYF	TGCGCCAGCAGCTTGGCCGGGGACAGCCAAGAGACCCAGTACTTC
TRBV14	-	TRBD2	TRBJ2-2	CASSLDVPGLAGGMNTGELFF	TGTGCCAGCAGCCTGGACGTTCCGGGACTAGCGGGAGGGATGAACACCGGGGAGCTGTTTTTT
TRBV11-2	-	-	TRBJ2-7	CASSLDTSYEQYF	TGTGCCAGCAGCTTAGACACTTCCTACGAGCAGTACTTC
TRBV28	-	TRBD1	TRBJ1-1	CASSRGDSPNTEAFF	TGTGCCAGCTCGCGAGGGGACAGCCCGAACACTGAAGCTTTCTTT
TRBV5-1	-	TRBD1	TRBJ2-5	CASSSEDRTQETQYF	TGCGCCAGCAGCTCCGAGGACAGGACCCAAGAGACCCAGTACTTC
TRBV30	-	-	TRBJ1-2	CAWSVRRRRYGYTF	TGTGCCTGGAGTGTACGGAGGAGGCGGTATGGCTACACCTTC
TRBV28	-	-	TRBJ1-2	CASRGGIAHGYTF	TGTGCCAGCAGGGGAGGGATCGCCCATGGCTACACCTTC
TRBV7-7	once	-	TRBJ2-7	CASSLSDGLAYEQYF	TGTGCCAGCAGCTTATCGGATGGGCTCGCCTACGAGCAGTACTTC
TRBV5-6	once	-	TRBJ2-1	CASSPPPGFSSYNEQFF	TGTGCCAGCAGCCCCCCACCGGGTTTCAGCTCCTACAATGAGCAGTTCTTC
TRBV7-3	-	-	TRBJ2-3	CASSPTEGLTQYF	TGTGCCAGCAGCCCAACAGAGGGCCTTACGCAGTATTTT
TRBV9	-	TRBD1	TRBJ1-2	CASSVGGGQGGDYGYTF	TGTGCCAGCAGCGTAGGGGGGGGACAGGGGGGGGACTATGGCTACACCTTC
TRBV28	-	TRBD1	TRBJ2-7	CASSLFRDRGTYEQYF	TGTGCCAGCAGTTTATTTAGGGACAGGGGGACCTACGAGCAGTACTTC
TRBV7-9	-	-	TRBJ1-1	CASSPNGGVGARIEAFF	TGTGCCAGCAGCCCTAATGGCGGTGTGGGGGCGCGGATTGAAGCTTTCTTT
TRBV18	-	TRBD1	TRBJ1-5	CASSPVRQGQPQHF	TGTGCCAGCTCACCAGTAAGACAGGGCCAGCCCCAGCATTTT
TRBV6-1	-	TRBD2	TRBJ2-3	CASSVGTSGGIDTQYF	TGTGCCAGCAGTGTGGGGACTAGCGGGGGGATAGATACGCAGTATTTT
TRBV6-5	-	-	TRBJ2-5	CASIKRAGVGETQYF	TGTGCCAGCATCAAACGGGCAGGGGTTGGGGAGACCCAGTACTTC
TRBV9	-	-	TRBJ2-2	CASSVGANTGELFF	TGTGCCAGCAGCGTAGGGGCTAACACCGGGGAGCTGTTTTTT
TRBV7-2	-	TRBD2	TRBJ2-3	CASSSGLVTDTQYF	TGTGCCAGCAGCTCGGGACTAGTCACAGATACGCAGTATTTT
TRBV4-3	-	-	TRBJ2-7	CASSQGPSSYEQYF	TGCGCCAGCAGCCAAGGGCCGTCTAGCTACGAGCAGTACTTC
TRBV27	-	-	TRBJ2-7	CASSPPSSYEQYF	TGTGCCAGCAGTCCCCCCAGCTCCTACGAGCAGTACTTC
TRBV19	-	TRBD1	TRBJ1-5	CASSTGDRGSQPQHF	TGTGCCAGTAGTACTGGGGACAGGGGAAGTCAGCCCCAGCATTTT
TRBV29-1	-	-	TRBJ1-2	CSVEIWANGYTF	TGCAGCGTTGAGATCTGGGCAAATGGCTACACCTTC
TRBV5-8	-	TRBD2	TRBJ2-7	CASSLVKLAGPPSYEQYF	TGTGCCAGCAGCTTGGTCAAACTAGCGGGGCCCCCCTCCTACGAGCAGTACTTC
TRBV27	-	-	TRBJ1-4	CASSPFLQAWSEKLFF	TGTGCCAGCAGTCCATTCCTACAGGCCTGGTCCGAAAAACTGTTTTTT
TRBV19	-	-	TRBJ1-4	CASSIWDMNEKLFF	TGTGCCAGTAGTATCTGGGACATGAATGAAAAACTGTTTTTT
TRBV30	once	TRBD1	TRBJ1-6	CAWGLRQGAYVDSPLHF	TGTGCCTGGGGCCTTCGACAGGGGGCATACGTCGATTCACCCCTCCACTTT
TRBV5-1	few	TRBD1	TRBJ1-4	CASSLSGTANEKLFF	TGCGCCAGCAGCTTGTCGGGGACAGCTAATGAAAAACTGTTTTTT
TRBV15	-	-	TRBJ2-6	CATSRDRGISGANVLTF	TGTGCCACCAGCAGAGATAGAGGTATCTCTGGGGCCAACGTCCTGACTTTC
TRBV7-2	-	TRBD1	TRBJ2-2	CASSFDRVTGELFF	TGTGCCAGCAGCTTTGACAGGGTCACCGGGGAGCTGTTTTTT
TRBV18	-	TRBD1	TRBJ2-7	CASSIDQAGQGYEQYF	TGTGCCAGCTCCATAGACCAAGCCGGACAGGGTTACGAGCAGTACTTC
TRBV27	-	-	TRBJ1-4	CASSFSRDPGEKLFF	TGTGCCAGCAGTTTTTCACGGGATCCGGGGGAAAAACTGTTTTTT
TRBV19	-	-	TRBJ2-3	CASSIPPQDTQYF	TGTGCCAGTAGTATTCCCCCCCAAGATACGCAGTATTTT
TRBV9	-	TRBD2	TRBJ2-5	CASSPRSGGEETQYF	TGTGCCAGCAGCCCCCGTAGCGGGGGCGAAGAGACCCAGTACTTC
TRBV7-2	-	TRBD2	TRBJ2-2	CASSLAASGYTGELFF	TGTGCCAGCAGCTTAGCGGCTAGCGGGTACACCGGGGAGCTGTTTTTT
TRBV7-9	-	-	TRBJ1-1	CSSSLGGTEAFF	TGTTCCAGCAGCTTGGGGGGGACTGAAGCTTTCTTT
TRBV7-3	-	-	TRBJ1-1	CASSLRGPGFDTEAFF	TGTGCCAGCAGCTTAAGAGGCCCGGGGTTCGACACTGAAGCTTTCTTT
TRBV19	-	-	TRBJ1-5	CASRTDRLSNQPQHF	TGTGCCAGTAGAACAGACAGGCTTAGCAATCAGCCCCAGCATTTT
TRBV19	-	TRBD1	TRBJ2-1	CASRGQGKVYEQFF	TGTGCCAGTAGAGGACAGGGGAAAGTCTATGAGCAGTTCTTC
TRBV18	-	TRBD1	TRBJ1-1	CASSLSTGGTEAFF	TGTGCCAGCTCACTATCGACAGGGGGCACTGAAGCTTTCTTT
TRBV7-8	-	-	TRBJ1-1	CASSPRRGNTEAFF	TGTGCCAGCAGCCCCCGGCGGGGGAACACTGAAGCTTTCTTT
TRBV10-3	many	TRBD1	TRBJ2-7	CAISESIGQALYEQYF	TGTGCCATCAGTGAGTCTATAGGACAGGCCCTCTACGAGCAGTACTTC
TRBV5-1	once	TRBD2	TRBJ2-5	CASSSSLLSSGGGHQETQYF	TGCGCCAGCAGCTCCTCGCTACTGAGTAGCGGGGGAGGTCACCAAGAGACCCAGTACTTC
TRBV5-4	-	-	TRBJ1-2	CASSPGGGRNYGYTF	TGTGCCAGCAGCCCGGGGGGCGGGCGAAACTATGGCTACACCTTC